Below are 32 T cell receptor beta chains sequenced from a single sample in a study of monozygotic twins with cystic fibrosis. Profiled with immunoSEQ multiplex PCR; TCRdb holds only in-frame clones, not every one. The data hold around 8,800 clones, with roughly nine tenths observed a single time. The sample was blood. Receptors originate from a boy under 10 years old with cystic fibrosis.

The chain has TRBV7-2 and TRBJ2-7; 8 bases line up with TRBD1. The CDR3 consists of 15 residues. With V trimmed by 5 bases and J by 0 bases, 6 bases remained unmatched. The germline CDR1 and CDR2 sequences are SGHTA and FQGNSA. The CDR3, as DNA: TGTGCCAGCAGCGCCCGGGACAGGCTCTCCTACGAGCAGTACTTC. It is translated as CASSARDRLSYEQYF.

This clone was counted between two and nine times. The gene calls are TRBV4-3 and TRBJ2-7; 7 nucleotides match TRBD2. The CDR3 has 15 residues. The V segment lost 3 bases and the J segment 4 bases; nucleotides outside the gene matches: 9. Germline loops: CDR1 LGHNA, CDR2 YSLEER. The CDR3 region is CASSQLLGGGYEQYF. The CDR3 DNA reads TGCGCCAGCAGCCAGCTACTAGGCGGGGGTTACGAGCAGTACTTC.

The CDR3, as DNA: TGTGCCAGCAGCTTAGAGGGCCCTATGGGGGAGCAGTACTTC. This encodes CASSLEGPMGEQYF. The gene calls are TRBV7-8 and TRBJ2-7; D remains ambiguous. The CDR3 contains 14 residues. Germline V gene data show CDR1 as SGHVS and CDR2 as FQNEAQ. V dropped 1 base and J dropped 7 bases, with 14 bases sitting between them. The entire variable domain, with the rest obtained from reference TRBV7-8 and TRBJ2-7, is as follows: GAGVSQSPRYKVAKRGQDVALRCDPISGHVSLFWYQQALGQGPEFLTYFQNEAQLDKSGLPSDRFFAERPEGSVSTLKIQRTQQEDSAVYLCASSLEGPMGEQYFGPGTRLTVT.

The rearrangement uses TRBV27 and TRBJ1-6, with 7 bases lining up with TRBD1. With 7 bases clipped from V and 7 bases from J, the junction kept 19 bases outside the gene matches. The CDR3 consists of 18 residues. Germline assignment: CDR1 MNHEY and CDR2 SMNVEV (reference sequence). CDR3 coding DNA: TGTGCCAGCACAGTAACGTCCGGGCAGGGGGTCAAAAATTCACCCCTCCACTTT. As protein: CASTVTSGQGVKNSPLHF.

The rearrangement joins TRBV7-2 to TRBJ2-2; D remains ambiguous. The V gene lost 2 bases and the J gene lost 0 bases, with 4 bases spanning the gap. The V gene's germline CDR1 is SGHTA and CDR2 FQGNSA. The CDR3 is 14 residues long. The CDR3 region is CASSLSPNTGELFF. The CDR3 nucleotides are TGTGCCAGCAGCTTAAGTCCGAACACCGGGGAGCTGTTTTTT.

This clone came up once. The junction does not match germline at one end; this may be a read error. The chain couples TRBV6-1 to TRBJ1-2; tentative D call: TRBD1 (6 bases). The CDR3 spans 12 residues. From germline, CDR1 is MNHNS and CDR2 SASEGT. As DNA, the CDR3 is TGTGCCAGCAGTGCCGGGGGGCCTAAGACTTACTTC. Translated, it gives CASSAGGPKTYF.

The chain is built from TRBV6-5 and TRBJ1-2, with D possibly matching TRBD1 (5 bases). V lost 2 bases and J 2 bases, leaving 6 bases between the germline ends. This CDR3 is built from 13 residues. CDR1 is MNHEY and CDR2 is SVGAGI in the germline V gene. The CDR3 coding sequence is TGTGCCAGCAGTTACCGGGACAACTATGGCTACACCTTC. Its protein product is CASSYRDNYGYTF.

The chain recombines TRBV25-1 with TRBJ2-2; unclear D gene. CDR1 and CDR2 from the germline V gene are MGHDK and SYGVNS. This CDR3 spans 14 amino acids. With 3 bases removed from V and 6 bases from J, the gap between germline ends came to 11 bases. The chain's CDR3 is CASSEEGLPGELFF. Here the CDR3 DNA reads TGTGCCAGCAGTGAGGAAGGGTTACCCGGGGAGCTGTTTTTT.

This chain joins TRBV9 and TRBJ1-5; D ambiguous. This CDR3 is 14 amino acids long. CDR1 is SGDLS, CDR2 YYNGEE, per germline. V was cut by 2 bases and J by 0 bases, with 6 bases left in between. The CDR3 nucleotides read TGTGCCAGCAGCGTGGGCAGTAGCAATCAGCCCCAGCATTTT. Protein sequence: CASSVGSSNQPQHF.

V is TRBV2 and J is TRBJ1-2; 7 positions agree with TRBD1. This CDR3 is 16 amino acids long. V dropped 6 bases and J dropped 4; count of bases not matched to a gene: 14. CDR1 and CDR2 (germline): SNHLY, FYNNEI. CDR3: CASRRPTSTGSYGYTF. DNA for the CDR3: TGTGCCAGCAGGAGGCCTACCTCGACAGGGTCCTATGGCTACACCTTC.

The V gene is TRBV9, the J gene TRBJ2-2; TRBD1 matches 12 bases. Germline loops: CDR1 SGDLS, CDR2 YYNGEE. V trimming: 2 bases; J trimming: 5 bases; junction bases outside the gene matches: 7. CDR3 length: 17 residues. The CDR3 nucleotides read TGTGCCAGCAGCGTCGCCGGGACAGGGGGCGGGACCGGGGAGCTGTTTTTT. This sequence encodes CASSVAGTGGGTGELFF. Based on the CDR3 plus reference TRBV9 and TRBJ2-2, the full variable domain is DSGVTQTPKHLITATGQRVTLRCSPRSGDLSVYWYQQSLDQGLQFLIQYYNGEERAKGNILERFSAQQFPDLHSELNLSSLELGDSALYFCASSVAGTGGGTGELFFGEGSRLTVL.

This clone was detected a few times. The chain carries TRBV5-1 and TRBJ1-2, with D uncertain. This CDR3 comprises 13 residues. Germline V gene data show CDR1 as SGHRS and CDR2 as YFSETQ. With 6 bases removed from V and 0 bases from J, the gap between germline ends came to 9 bases. The CDR3 sequence is CASMTATNYGYTF. CDR3 coding DNA: TGCGCCAGCATGACGGCGACTAACTATGGCTACACCTTC.

The table lists this clone with a few counts. The chain couples TRBV5-3 to TRBJ2-7; D not resolved. TRBV5-3 is treated as an ORF (open reading frame) with a function not yet certain. V lost 1 base to trimming and J lost 0 bases, with 14 bases between them. This CDR3 comprises 16 residues. In DNA, the CDR3 is TGTGCCAGAAGCTTGCGGAGCTATCCCAGCTCCTACGAGCAGTACGTC. Translating gives CARSLRSYPSSYEQYV.

The J gene is TRBJ1-1, the V gene TRBV7-2; D remains unclear. Trimming cost V 5 bases and J 1 base, with 8 bases left between them. Germline assignment: CDR1 SGHTA and CDR2 FQGNSA. The CDR3 length is 13 residues. CDR3 nucleotides: TGTGCCAGCAGCGTACAAAAGAACACTGAAGCTTTCTTT. It is translated as CASSVQKNTEAFF.

The chain combines TRBV29-1 with TRBJ2-3; TRBD2 matches at 9 bases. After removal of 4 bases from V and 6 bases from J, the junction contained 11 bases not matched to a gene. The CDR3 contains 15 residues. Germline V gives CDR1 SQVTM, CDR2 ANQGSEA. CDR3 bases: TGCAGCGTTGTCGAGGTTGCTAGCGGGGATGATACGCAGTATTTT. Translation: CSVVEVASGDDTQYF.

This clone was picked up one time. The V gene is TRBV4-1, the J gene TRBJ1-2; TRBD1 might be the D (6 bases). The CDR3 length is 15 residues. The germline V gene has CDR1 MGHRA and CDR2 YSYEKL. The V and J ends lost 0 bases and 4 bases respectively, with 12 bases between them. The CDR3 reads CASSQEYGGGYGYTF. CDR3 in DNA: TGCGCCAGCAGCCAAGAATACGGGGGCGGCTATGGCTACACCTTC.

This clone has only one observation. The gene calls are TRBV9 and TRBJ1-6, with D possibly being TRBD1 (5 bases). Trimming cost V 1 base and J 6 bases, with 8 bases left between them. Germline V gene lookup returns CDR1 SGDLS and CDR2 YYNGEE. The CDR3 contains 14 residues. The CDR3 spells CASSVQGFNSPLHF. The CDR3 nucleotides read TGTGCCAGCAGCGTACAGGGTTTTAATTCACCCCTCCACTTT.

This clone showed up just a few times. In DNA, the CDR3 is TGTGCCAGCAGTTTTTTGGGACAGGGTTACGAGCAGTACTTC. Protein product: CASSFLGQGYEQYF. V and J are TRBV6-5 and TRBJ2-7, with 9 bases lining up with TRBD1. The V gene end was trimmed by 4 bases and the J gene end by 4 bases; junction bases not matched to a gene: 5. This CDR3 has 14 residues. The germline CDR1 and CDR2 sequences are MNHEY and SVGAGI.

The gene calls are TRBV19 and TRBJ1-5; TRBD1 agrees at 7 bases. The CDR3 has 14 residues. CDR1 is LNHDA, CDR2 SQIVND, per germline (reference sequence). V was pared by 6 bases and J by 3 bases, with 5 bases of the junction left unmatched. CDR3 amino acids: CASRGTANNQPQHF. CDR3 bases: TGTGCCAGTAGGGGGACAGCAAACAATCAGCCCCAGCATTTT.

The chain employs TRBV2 and TRBJ2-5; 8 nucleotides match TRBD1. The length of the CDR3 is 14 residues. CDR1 SNHLY and CDR2 FYNNEI come from the germline V gene. V lost 6 bases to trimming and J lost 5 bases; unmatched junction nucleotides: 8. This CDR3 reads CASSLWTGLETQYF. The CDR3 region has the DNA TGTGCCAGCAGCCTCTGGACAGGGTTGGAGACCCAGTACTTC.

Only one count was recorded for this clone. V usage is TRBV18 and J usage is TRBJ2-2; a possible D gene is TRBD2 (5 bases). Trimming left V 2 bases short and J 4 bases short, with 11 bases between. This CDR3 spans 15 amino acids. From germline, CDR1 is KGHSH and CDR2 LQKENI. CDR3 loop: CASSPTSGGTGELFF. The CDR3 DNA is TGTGCCAGCTCACCAACCAGCGGAGGCACCGGGGAGCTGTTTTTT.

V usage is TRBV7-2 and J usage is TRBJ2-1; 9 bases are a match to TRBD2. In germline, CDR1 is SGHTA, CDR2 FQGNSA. This CDR3 is built from 15 residues. The junction had 5 bases not matched to a gene; V was cut back by 1 base and J by 7 bases. This chain's CDR3 is CASSLGGGAKNEQFF. Here the CDR3 DNA reads TGTGCCAGCAGCTTAGGCGGGGGGGCCAAAAATGAGCAGTTCTTC.

This rearrangement joins TRBV4-2 to TRBJ2-1, with 9 bases identical to TRBD2. V lost 0 bases, J lost 7 bases, and 4 bases stayed unmatched. The CDR3 contains 15 residues. Germline values: CDR1 LGHNA, CDR2 YNFKEQ. The CDR3 DNA reads as TGTGCCAGCAGCCAAGATGGTGCGGGGGGGAATGAGCAGTTCTTC. It encodes CASSQDGAGGNEQFF.

The chain couples TRBV6-1 to TRBJ1-2; D remains ambiguous. Trimming shortened V by 0 bases and J by 5 bases, and 7 bases separated the two germline ends. This CDR3 contains 13 residues. Germline V gene data show CDR1 as MNHNS and CDR2 as SASEGT. CDR3 sequence (DNA): TGTGCCAGCAGTGAAGCGCGACTGTATGGCTACACCTTC. It translates to CASSEARLYGYTF.

The chain carries TRBV5-6 and TRBJ1-6; D ambiguous. The V gene lost 1 base and the J gene lost 6 bases, with 8 bases spanning the gap. The CDR3 runs to 14 residues. Germline V gives CDR1 SGHDT, CDR2 YYEEEE. CDR3 DNA sequence: TGTGCCAGCAGCTTGACCGGGGTTAATTCACCCCTCCACTTT. Translation: CASSLTGVNSPLHF.

CDR3 protein: CASSYSDGETQYF. The CDR3 DNA sequence: TGTGCCAGCAGTTACTCTGATGGGGAGACCCAGTACTTC. The V call is TRBV6-5, the J call TRBJ2-5; unclear D gene. The V end lost 0 bases, the J end lost 5 bases, and 7 bases lay between the germline ends. This CDR3 contains 13 residues. CDR1 and CDR2 (germline): MNHEY, SVGAGI.

V usage is TRBV11-3 and J usage is TRBJ2-5; the D is unclear. The CDR3 is 12 residues long. V was clipped by 5 bases and J by 5 bases, with 9 bases between them. The germline V gene encodes CDR1 SGHNT and CDR2 YENEEA. The CDR3 DNA reads as TGTGCCAGCAGCAACCGTTGGGAGACCCAGTACTTC. Encoded protein: CASSNRWETQYF.

This clone was seen only once. The chain combines TRBV11-3 with TRBJ1-6, with 8 bases matching TRBD1. The germline gives CDR1 SGHNT, CDR2 YENEEA. This CDR3 is 15 amino acids long. With 3 bases clipped from V and 3 bases from J, the junction kept 1 base outside the gene matches. CDR3 residues: CASSFGQGYNSPLHF. DNA of the CDR3: TGTGCCAGCAGCTTCGGACAGGGCTATAATTCACCCCTCCACTTT.

The chain couples TRBV29-1 to TRBJ2-1, with D uncertain. This CDR3 is 12 amino acids long. Trimming removed 7 bases from V and 7 bases from J, with 14 bases in between. Germline V gene data show CDR1 as SQVTM and CDR2 as ANQGSEA. The CDR3 DNA follows: TGCAGCGGATCAAGTCGGCAAAATGAGCAGTTCTTC. Protein product: CSGSSRQNEQFF.

The chain combines TRBV19 with TRBJ2-1; 13 bases map to TRBD2. V lost 7 bases to trimming and J lost 6 bases; unmatched junction nucleotides: 6. Germline lookup yields CDR1 LNHDA and CDR2 SQIVND (reference sequence). The CDR3 covers 15 residues. The CDR3 coding sequence is TGTGCCAGTACTGCGACTAGCGGGGGGTTCAATGAGCAGTTCTTC. This translates into CASTATSGGFNEQFF.

This chain links TRBV5-5 with TRBJ2-7; the match to TRBD1 covers 11 bases. V gave up 2 bases and J gave up 4 bases; unmatched junction bases: 5. The germline CDR1 and CDR2 sequences are SGHKS and YYEKEE (reference sequence). The CDR3 contains 15 residues. CDR3 bases: TGTGCCAGCAGCTTTTCCGGGACAGGGGGGTACGAGCAGTACGTC. This translates into CASSFSGTGGYEQYV.

The rearrangement joins TRBV4-3 to TRBJ2-3, with 10 bases lining up with TRBD2. Germline CDR1 is LGHNA and CDR2 is YSLEER. Trimming cost V 5 bases and J 0 bases; bases outside gene matches: 11. The CDR3 is 18 residues long. The CDR3, as DNA: TGCGCCAGCAGCTCTTCCGGGACTAGCGACACTAGCACAGATACGCAGTATTTT. This sequence encodes CASSSSGTSDTSTDTQYF.